A selection of T cell receptor beta chains follows, all from one sample in a study of T-cell reconstitution after alpha-beta-depleted transplantation in children. One entry per CDR3 protein results from TCRdb running MiXCR on the PCR reads. This table holds just under 550,000 distinct CDR3 sequences, approximately 16% found once. The specimen was PBMCs from the stem cell graft donor, collected from the stem cell graft. These receptors were obtained from a human donor who donated a stem cell graft to a child with acute lymphoblastic leukemia. CDR3s include the opening cysteine and the closing phenylalanine or tryptophan. Fields, in order: clone size, D gene, V gene, J gene, CDR3 DNA, CDR3 protein. D genes are given only for firm matches. A clone size is listed for some rows: how often the clone was seen (once, few, many), or a class if it is expanded.

>few|NA|TRBV12-3/TRBV12-4|TRBJ2-7
TGTGCCAGCAGCCGTATCTACTACGAGCAGTACTTC
CASSRIYYEQYF
>few|TRBD2|TRBV28|TRBJ2-7
TGTGCCAGCAGTCCCCCAAGGGGACTAGCGGGAGGGTTCTCCTACGAGCAGTACTTC
CASSPPRGLAGGFSYEQYF
>once|NA|TRBV5-6|TRBJ2-2
TGTGCCAGCAGCTTGGAGGGTCCGTCTGGGGAGCTGTTTTTT
CASSLEGPSGELFF
>few|TRBD1|TRBV7-2|TRBJ2-1
TGTGCCAGCGGGGACAGGGGGCACAATGAGCAGTTCTTC
CASGDRGHNEQFF
>NA|NA|TRBV4-1|TRBJ1-2
TGCGCCAGCAGCCAAGCATCACCTGGGACCAGGGGCTACACCTTC
CASSQASPGTRGYTF
>few|NA|TRBV12-3/TRBV12-4|TRBJ2-1
TGTGCCAGCAGTTTTGGCGGGCCTGGTACCAATGAGCAGTTCTTC
CASSFGGPGTNEQFF
>few|NA|TRBV5-1|TRBJ2-3
TGCGCCAGCAGCCGTAGCGGTGAAAATACGCAGTATTTT
CASSRSGENTQYF
>NA|TRBD2|TRBV10-3|TRBJ2-7
TGTGCCTCGGGGACTAGCGGGAGTGCCCTCACATCCTACGAGCAGTACTTC
CASGTSGSALTSYEQYF
>NA|TRBD2|TRBV12-3/TRBV12-4|TRBJ2-1
TGTGCCCGCAGTTTAGCGGGACTCCGTCCCCGCTCTTACAATGAGCAGTTCTTC
CARSLAGLRPRSYNEQFF
>few|NA|TRBV5-1|TRBJ2-7
TGCGCCAGCAGCTTGGCCGCGGACACCTACGAGCAGTACTTC
CASSLAADTYEQYF
>few|NA|TRBV6-1|TRBJ1-5
TGTGCCAGCAGTCCATCCGATCAATACAGGGACGATCAGCCCCAGCATTTT
CASSPSDQYRDDQPQHF
>NA|NA|TRBV5-1|TRBJ1-5
TGCGCCAGCAGCTTGGACAGGGCCCCGGGACAGCCCCAGCATTTT
CASSLDRAPGQPQHF
>NA|TRBD2|TRBV2|TRBJ2-5
TGTGCCAGCAGTGAAGCGCTGAGGACTAGCGGGAGCCTAATGGAGGAGACCCAGTACTTC
CASSEALRTSGSLMEETQYF
>NA|NA|TRBV2|TRBJ2-3
TGTGCCAGCAGTGAAGTGGGAACCACAGATACGCAGTATTTT
CASSEVGTTDTQYF
>NA|TRBD2|TRBV6-2/TRBV6-3|TRBJ2-1
TGTGCCAGCAGTTTGACTAGCGGGAGCAGTGAGCAGTTCTTC
CASSLTSGSSEQFF
>NA|NA|TRBV6-1|TRBJ2-5
TGTGCCAGCAGTCCGGGTCCGCGCATCCAAGAGACCCAGTACTTC
CASSPGPRIQETQYF
>few|NA|TRBV20-1|TRBJ1-2
NA
CSARDWDSVRGSGGYTF
>few|TRBD1|TRBV5-1|TRBJ2-7
TGCGCCAGCTTCCAGGGGGTCGGAATTTATGAGCAGTACTTC
CASFQGVGIYEQYF
>few|NA|TRBV4-2|TRBJ2-5
TGTGCCAGCAGCCAAGATTGGGCAGGGTTCGGCGAGACCCAGTACTTC
CASSQDWAGFGETQYF
>NA|NA|TRBV6-5|TRBJ1-3
TGTGCCAGCAGTTCCCCGGACGGCGGAAACACCATATATTTT
CASSSPDGGNTIYF
>NA|NA|TRBV11-2|TRBJ2-7
TGTGCCAGCAGCTCCCAGGGAGTGCAGTACTTC
CASSSQGVQYF
>NA|NA|TRBV5-1|TRBJ1-1
TGCGCCAGCAGCTTGGATGGACCGGAGAACACTGAAGCTTTCTTT
CASSLDGPENTEAFF
>few|NA|TRBV20-1|TRBJ1-5
TGCAGTGCTAGATTGCCTCTGAGCAATCAGCCCCAGCATTTT
CSARLPLSNQPQHF
>NA|TRBD1|TRBV7-9|TRBJ2-5
TGTGCCAGCAGCGCCCTGGGGGGGACAGGGGATCAAGAGACCCAGTACTTC
CASSALGGTGDQETQYF
>NA|NA|TRBV27|TRBJ2-7
TGTGCCAGCAGTTTATCTTTAGGGGGAAGGAGGGACGAGCAGTACTTC
CASSLSLGGRRDEQYF
>many|TRBD1|TRBV27|TRBJ2-7
TGTGCCAGCAGTTTACGACCGGGACAGCTCTACGAGCAGTACTTC
CASSLRPGQLYEQYF
>few|NA|TRBV5-1|TRBJ2-2
TGCGCCAGCAGGCAGGGGGGAAACACCGGGGAGCTGTTTTTT
CASRQGGNTGELFF
>NA|TRBD2|TRBV7-6|TRBJ2-1
TGTGCCAGCAGCTTCGGAGCGGGAGGGGCCTACAATGAGCAGTTCTTC
CASSFGAGGAYNEQFF
>few|NA|TRBV29-1|TRBJ1-2
TGCAGCGTTACCCTTGTAGGGGGGCGATGGGATGGCTACACCTTC
CSVTLVGGRWDGYTF
>NA|NA|TRBV29-1|TRBJ2-5
TGCAGCGTCCCCTCAGCCGGGGGCGTAGAGACCCAGTACTTC
CSVPSAGGVETQYF
>NA|TRBD1|TRBV7-2|TRBJ1-2
TGTGCCAGCAGCCCCTATCGACAGGGTGGCTTCGATGGCTACACCTTC
CASSPYRQGGFDGYTF
>many|NA|TRBV2|TRBJ2-5
TGTGCCAGCAGTGAAGGTTTAGCTAGGAGGGTTGAGACCCAGTACTTC
CASSEGLARRVETQYF
>NA|NA|TRBV5-1|TRBJ2-3
TGCGCCAGCAGCTTGGACCTCCTCAGCTCTCTCACAGATACGCAGTATTTT
CASSLDLLSSLTDTQYF
>many|NA|TRBV29-1|TRBJ2-2
TGCAGCGTTGAGCAGGACAGCGGGAACACCGGGGAGCTGTTTTTT
CSVEQDSGNTGELFF
>NA|NA|TRBV7-9|TRBJ1-3
TGTGCCAGCACCCAGTCGGGGGGAAACACCATATATTTT
CASTQSGGNTIYF
>few|TRBD1|TRBV27|TRBJ2-7
TGTGCCAGCAGCGACCTCGGGACAGGGGGCCATGAGCAGTACTTC
CASSDLGTGGHEQYF
>NA|NA|TRBV20-1|TRBJ2-1
TGCAGTGCTAGAGATATGGACAGTATAGTCTACAATGAGCAGTTCTTC
CSARDMDSIVYNEQFF
>few|NA|TRBV25-1|TRBJ1-1
TGTGCCAGCAGTGAATTCGCGATACTGGGTGAAGCTTTCTTT
CASSEFAILGEAFF
>few|TRBD1|TRBV9|TRBJ1-2
TGTGCCAGCAGGATGCAGAGGACAGGGGGCATGAATAATGGCTACACCTTC
CASRMQRTGGMNNGYTF
>few|NA|TRBV15|TRBJ2-7
TGTGCCACCAGCAGAGGCCACCTGCCTCTAGACGAGCAGTACTTC
CATSRGHLPLDEQYF
>NA|NA|TRBV11-2|TRBJ1-1
TGTGCCAGCAGCTTACAGGATTGGACTGAAGCTTTCTTT
CASSLQDWTEAFF
>NA|NA|TRBV12-3/TRBV12-4|TRBJ1-1
TGTGCCAGCAGTTTAGAGCCCTACAGGGTATCAGGGAACACTGAAGCTTTCTTT
CASSLEPYRVSGNTEAFF
>few|NA|TRBV4-1|TRBJ1-4
TGCGCCAGCAGCCAAGATAGTGAAAAACTGTTTTTT
CASSQDSEKLFF
>NA|NA|TRBV5-1|TRBJ1-1
TGCGCCAGCAGCTCCCTAAAGAACACTGAAGCTTTCTTT
CASSSLKNTEAFF